This T cell receptor beta chain originates from a study of shared clonotypes between healthy human individuals. CDR1 is MDHEN, CDR2 SYDVKM, per germline. V lost 4 bases and J lost 0; bases outside the gene matches: 9. CDR3 length: 16 residues. Libraries were prepared by immunoSEQ multiplex PCR; TCRdb keeps only in-frame clonotypes and omits some of them. The sample carries roughly 1,500,000 clones, roughly 98.5% recorded once. General study points: Memory subsets generally showed smaller estimated richness than naive subsets did.

About this clone: What it binds is not known.

The source of this sequence is a man younger than 45 in good health. The sample taken for sequencing was naive CD4+ T cells sorted from blood. Subset here: CD45RA+ positively selected. The chain links TRBV28 to TRBJ2-7; 7 bases are shared with TRBD1. In nucleotides, the CDR3 is TGTGCCAGCAGTTACACTTACCGGGACAGCTCCTACGAGCAGTACTTC. Encoded protein: CASSYTYRDSSYEQYF.